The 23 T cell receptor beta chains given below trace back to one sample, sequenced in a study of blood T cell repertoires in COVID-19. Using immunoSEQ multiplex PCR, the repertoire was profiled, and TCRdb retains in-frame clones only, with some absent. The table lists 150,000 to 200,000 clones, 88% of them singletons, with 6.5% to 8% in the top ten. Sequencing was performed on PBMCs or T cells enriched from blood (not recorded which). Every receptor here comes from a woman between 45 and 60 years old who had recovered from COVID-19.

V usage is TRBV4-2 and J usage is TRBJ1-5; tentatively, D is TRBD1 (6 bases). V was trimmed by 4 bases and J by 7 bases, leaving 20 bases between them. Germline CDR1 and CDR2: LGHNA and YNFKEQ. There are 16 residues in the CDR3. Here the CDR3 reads CASSPEQGTSGQPQHF. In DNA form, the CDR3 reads TGTGCCAGCAGCCCCGAACAGGGAACCTCGGGACAGCCCCAGCATTTT.

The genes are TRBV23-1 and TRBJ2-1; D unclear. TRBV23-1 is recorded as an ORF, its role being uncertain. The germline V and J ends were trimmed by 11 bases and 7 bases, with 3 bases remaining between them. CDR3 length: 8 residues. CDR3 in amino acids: CAQNEQFF. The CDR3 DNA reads TGCGCCCAGAATGAGCAGTTCTTC.

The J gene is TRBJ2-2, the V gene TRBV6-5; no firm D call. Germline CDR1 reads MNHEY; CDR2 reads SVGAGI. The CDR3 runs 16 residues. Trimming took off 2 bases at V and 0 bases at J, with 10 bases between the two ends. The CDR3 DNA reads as TGTGCCAGCAGTTACGCGGTACCCACGAACACCGGGGAGCTGTTTTTT. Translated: CASSYAVPTNTGELFF.

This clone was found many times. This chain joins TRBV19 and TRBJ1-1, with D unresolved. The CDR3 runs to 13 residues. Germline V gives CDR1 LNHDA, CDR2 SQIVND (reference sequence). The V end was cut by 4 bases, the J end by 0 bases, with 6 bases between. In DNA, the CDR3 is TGTGCCAGTAGTAACAACATGAACACTGAAGCTTTCTTT. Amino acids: CASSNNMNTEAFF.

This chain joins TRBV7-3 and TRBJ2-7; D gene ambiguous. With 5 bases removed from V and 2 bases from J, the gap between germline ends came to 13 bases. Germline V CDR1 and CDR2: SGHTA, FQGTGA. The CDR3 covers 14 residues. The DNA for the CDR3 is TGTGCCAGCAGCCCATCCGGAGCTACCTACGAGCAGTACTTC. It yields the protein CASSPSGATYEQYF.

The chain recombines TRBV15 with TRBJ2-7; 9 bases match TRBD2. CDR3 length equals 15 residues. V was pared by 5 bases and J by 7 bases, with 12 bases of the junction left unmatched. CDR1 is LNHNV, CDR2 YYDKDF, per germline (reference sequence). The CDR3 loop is CATSRGAGGPEEQYF. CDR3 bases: TGTGCCACCAGCCGCGGGGCGGGGGGGCCGGAAGAGCAGTACTTC.

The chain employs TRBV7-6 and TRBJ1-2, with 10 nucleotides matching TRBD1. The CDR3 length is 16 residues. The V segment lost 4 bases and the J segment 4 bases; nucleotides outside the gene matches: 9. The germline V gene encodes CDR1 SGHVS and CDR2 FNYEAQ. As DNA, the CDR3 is TGTGCCAGCAGCTCCGACAGGGGGCCTCTGGGCTATGGCTACACCTTC. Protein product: CASSSDRGPLGYGYTF.

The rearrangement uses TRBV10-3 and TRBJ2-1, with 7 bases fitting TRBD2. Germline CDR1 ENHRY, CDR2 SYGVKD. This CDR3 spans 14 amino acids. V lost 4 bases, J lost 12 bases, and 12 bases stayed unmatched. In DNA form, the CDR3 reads TGTGCCATCAGTGCTGACCCCCGAATAGCGGGGCAGTTCTTC. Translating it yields CAISADPRIAGQFF.

The CDR3 loop reads CASSLMGAPNYEQYF. Written as DNA, the CDR3 is TGTGCCAGCAGCTTAATGGGGGCCCCAAATTACGAGCAGTACTTC. V is TRBV7-9 and J is TRBJ2-7; TRBD1 might be the D (6 bases). CDR1 is SEHNR, CDR2 FQNEAQ, per germline (reference sequence). The CDR3 spans 15 residues. V gave up 2 bases and J gave up 4 bases, with 15 bases separating them. The whole variable domain, remainder taken from reference TRBV7-9 and TRBJ2-7, is DTGVSQNPRHKITKRGQNVTFRCDPISEHNRLYWYRQTLGQGPEFLTYFQNEAQLEKSRLLSDRFSAERPKGSFSTLEIQRTEQGDSAMYLCASSLMGAPNYEQYFGPGTRLTVT.

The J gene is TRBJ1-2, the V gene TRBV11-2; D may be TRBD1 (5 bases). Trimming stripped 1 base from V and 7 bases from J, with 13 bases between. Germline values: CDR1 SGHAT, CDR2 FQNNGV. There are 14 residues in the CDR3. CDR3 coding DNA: TGTGCCAGCAGCTTAGGTAGACAGTTTGGTGGCTACACCTTC. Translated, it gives CASSLGRQFGGYTF.

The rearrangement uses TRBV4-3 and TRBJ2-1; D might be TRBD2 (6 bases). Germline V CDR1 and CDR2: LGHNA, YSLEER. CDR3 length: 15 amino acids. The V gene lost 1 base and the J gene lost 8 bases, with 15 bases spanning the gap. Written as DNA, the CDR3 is TGCGCCAGCAGCCAAGGATGGAGACTAGGCGATGAGCAGTTCTTC. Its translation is CASSQGWRLGDEQFF.

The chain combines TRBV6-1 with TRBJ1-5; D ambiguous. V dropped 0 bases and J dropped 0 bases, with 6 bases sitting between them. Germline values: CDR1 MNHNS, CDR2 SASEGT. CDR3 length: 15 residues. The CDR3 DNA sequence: TGTGCCAGCAGTGAAGCGCTCGGTAGCAATCAGCCCCAGCATTTT. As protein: CASSEALGSNQPQHF.

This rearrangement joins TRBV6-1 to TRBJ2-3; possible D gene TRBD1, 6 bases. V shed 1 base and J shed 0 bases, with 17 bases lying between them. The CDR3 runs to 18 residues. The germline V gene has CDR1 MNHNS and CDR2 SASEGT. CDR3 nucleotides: TGTGCCAGCAGTGAAGGAACGCACAGGGCGTCTAGCACAGATACGCAGTATTTT. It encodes CASSEGTHRASSTDTQYF.

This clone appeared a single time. CDR3 loop: CASSQGDPGATQYF. In DNA form, the CDR3 reads TGCGCCAGCAGCCAAGGTGATCCGGGAGCCACGCAGTATTTT. V is TRBV4-1 and J is TRBJ2-3, with D tentatively TRBD2 (6 bases). Trimming left V 1 base short and J 9 bases short, with 14 bases between. Germline V gives CDR1 MGHRA, CDR2 YSYEKL. The CDR3 runs to 14 residues.

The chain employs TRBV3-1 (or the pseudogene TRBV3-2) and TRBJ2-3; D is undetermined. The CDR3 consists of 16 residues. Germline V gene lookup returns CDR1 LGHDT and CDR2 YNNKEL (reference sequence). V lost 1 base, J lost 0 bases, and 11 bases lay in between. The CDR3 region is CASSQGSSASTDTQYF. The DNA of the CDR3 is TGTGCCAGCAGCCAAGGTAGCAGCGCTAGCACAGATACGCAGTATTTT.

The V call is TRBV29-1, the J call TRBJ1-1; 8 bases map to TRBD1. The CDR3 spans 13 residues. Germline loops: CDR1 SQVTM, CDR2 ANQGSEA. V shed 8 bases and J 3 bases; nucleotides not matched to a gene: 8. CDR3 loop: CSSSGGDDTEAFF. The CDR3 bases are TGCAGCTCTTCAGGGGGCGACGACACTGAAGCTTTCTTT.

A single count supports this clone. This CDR3 reads CASSLLRGTGTRRGELFF. The CDR3 DNA reads TGCGCCAGCAGCCTCCTAAGGGGGACAGGAACCCGGCGGGGGGAGCTGTTTTTT. The rearrangement uses TRBV4-3 and TRBJ2-2; 8 positions agree with TRBD1. CDR3 length: 18 amino acids. V shed 4 bases and J 8 bases; nucleotides not matched to a gene: 18. Germline CDR1 LGHNA, CDR2 YSLEER.

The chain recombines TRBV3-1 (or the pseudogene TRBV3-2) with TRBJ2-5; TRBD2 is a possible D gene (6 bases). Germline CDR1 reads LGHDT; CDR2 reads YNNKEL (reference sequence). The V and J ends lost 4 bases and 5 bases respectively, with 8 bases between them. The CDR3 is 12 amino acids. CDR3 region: CASSLEGETQYF. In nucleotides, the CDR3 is TGTGCCAGCAGCCTGGAGGGGGAGACCCAGTACTTC.

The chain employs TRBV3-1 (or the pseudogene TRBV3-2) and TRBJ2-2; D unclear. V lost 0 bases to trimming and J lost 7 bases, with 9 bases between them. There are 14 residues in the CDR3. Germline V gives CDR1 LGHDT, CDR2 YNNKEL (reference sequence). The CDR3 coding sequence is TGTGCCAGCAGCCAAGATCTGCAGATCGGGGAGCTGTTTTTT. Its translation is CASSQDLQIGELFF.

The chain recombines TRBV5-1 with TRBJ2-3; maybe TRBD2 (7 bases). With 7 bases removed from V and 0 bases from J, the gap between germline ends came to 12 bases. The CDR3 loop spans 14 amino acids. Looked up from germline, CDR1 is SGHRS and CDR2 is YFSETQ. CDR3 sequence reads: CASGGGRSTDTQYF. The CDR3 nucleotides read TGCGCCAGCGGGGGGGGGCGCAGCACAGATACGCAGTATTTT.

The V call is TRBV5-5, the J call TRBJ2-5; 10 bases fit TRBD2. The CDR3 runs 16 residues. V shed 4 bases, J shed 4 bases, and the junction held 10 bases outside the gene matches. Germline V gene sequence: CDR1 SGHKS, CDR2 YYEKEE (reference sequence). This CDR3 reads CASSPSTAGGRETQYF. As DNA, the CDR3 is TGTGCCAGCAGCCCCTCTACAGCGGGGGGGCGAGAGACCCAGTACTTC.

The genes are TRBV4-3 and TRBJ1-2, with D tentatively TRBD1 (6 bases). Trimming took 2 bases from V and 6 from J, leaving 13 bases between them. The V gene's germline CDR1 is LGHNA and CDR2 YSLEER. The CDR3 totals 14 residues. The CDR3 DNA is TGCGCCAGCAGCCAAATGGGGGGGGCAAATGGCTACACCTTC. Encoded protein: CASSQMGGANGYTF.

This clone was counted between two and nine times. The CDR3 region is CASSLFLDWGLGGANVLTF. The CDR3 DNA reads as TGTGCCAGCAGCTTGTTCCTCGACTGGGGGCTAGGAGGGGCCAACGTCCTGACTTTC. The gene calls are TRBV5-6 and TRBJ2-6, with a tentative D call TRBD1 (6 bases). V was pared by 1 base and J by 4 bases, with 21 bases between. This CDR3 spans 19 amino acids. The germline CDR1 and CDR2 sequences are SGHDT and YYEEEE.